This T cell receptor beta chain was observed in a study of cytomegalovirus exposure and HLA in healthy donors listed by TCRdb under 2017. Regarding the research as a whole: An earlier analysis of some 600 of the donors reported 276 Gb of sequence data and 117 million unique TCR beta sequences obtained from around 190 million T cells. An early release that covered roughly 600 HLA-typed donors contained about 300 gigabases of sequencing data and around 80 million unique TCR sequences. Of the 300 to 450 genotyped donors, 65% to 90% fell in the genetic ancestry cluster associated with self-reported Caucasian donors. The study was designed to test whether signatures of past pathogen exposure could be identified by cataloging public T cell receptors. The study profiled the T cell repertoires of 550 to 700 subjects by immunosequencing and related them to cytomegalovirus serostatus. In addition to the first cohort of hundreds of subjects, a separate validation cohort of around 110 different subjects was used. The study combined high-throughput TCR immunosequencing, statistical association of individual TCRs with disease status, and machine learning to predict cytomegalovirus infection status. A later analysis re-examined previously published TCR beta repertoires from about 670 donors and added high-resolution HLA genotyping to investigate patterns of TCR occurrence. Rather than drawing on any new phenotypic data, the later analysis identified candidate immune exposures from TCR beta sequences and the way those sequences occurred across donors. In an earlier analysis of 587 of the donors, high-throughput TCR beta sequencing was used to judge whether each TCR beta V gene segment behaved as functional or pseudogenic. Donor age, sex, ethnicity and CMV serostatus were compiled alongside the repertoire data. In a later genetic analysis, genome-wide SNP genotypes for about three fifths of the 666 donors were used, and that subset was treated as a discovery cohort. Every discovery cohort repertoire had been produced on one sequencing platform. Both class I and class II loci were covered by HLA typing, at four-digit resolution. The number of typed donors differed by locus: about 629-640 for A, B, C, DRB1 and DQB1; some 540 for DQA1; 600 to 610 for DPA1; and 400 to 480 for DPB1. A few DR-DQ haplotypes were treated as single units for association and clustering because of strong linkage in the cohort. Among over 350 genotyped donors of the cohort, an average of about 240,000 unique TCR beta nucleotide sequences were sequenced per donor, around a sixth of them non-productive.

Points on this clone: Its antigen is currently not known.

The CDR3 goes from the cysteine to the phenylalanine over 16 residues. The only DNA kept is the CDR3, 48 bases in frame from the first base. CDR1 and CDR2 were assigned from the germline V gene as MNHNS and SASEGT. The germline V and J ends show losses of 1 base and 1 base respectively, and no gene match explains 1 base of the junction. The cohort comprised around 700 healthy bone marrow donors. All cohort members were sampled while nominally healthy, although unrecorded immune exposures were likely present. The donor tested CMV seropositive and was one of the 289 seropositive cohort members. A peripheral blood sample was collected from each donor, and TCR beta sequencing was performed on peripheral blood mononuclear cells. The Qiagen DNeasy Blood Extraction Kit was used to extract genomic DNA from the blood cell samples. Libraries were constructed by the immunoSEQ multiplex PCR assay. A mixture of 60 forward primers for TCR Vbeta segments and 13 reverse primers for TCR Jbeta segments was used in the multiplex PCR. The CDR3 region of rearranged TCR beta genes was amplified from genomic DNA with a multiplex PCR assay. The Illumina HiSeq System was used to sequence the amplified TCR beta libraries as 87-base-pair reads. The paper's data handling went like this. In a later analysis, tens of millions of unique TCR beta chains were counted across the approximately 670 repertoires, and approximately 9.9 million of these chains were shared by at least two donors. Raw reads were error-corrected and collapsed into unique sequences with a nearest-neighbor algorithm that merged closely related sequences to remove PCR and sequencing errors. To assign V, D and J gene segments, CDR3 sequences were aligned to IMGT reference sequences. Each retained sequence needed at least a six-nucleotide match to both a V gene segment and a J gene segment. A rearrangement was called productive if the CDR3 had no stop codons and remained in frame with V and J, and every other rearrangement was called non-productive. CDR3 was defined by IMGT convention, running from the second conserved V-encoded cysteine to the conserved J-encoded phenylalanine. In an earlier analysis of approximately 590 of the donors, sequences lacking an unambiguous match to a single V gene segment were excluded. In an earlier analysis of several hundred of the donors, a V segment was called functional when productive rearrangements were above 56.7%, and segregating when the standard deviation between donors exceeded 5%. A statistical classification framework was built to diagnose cytomegalovirus status from the catalog of TCR beta chain sequences. V and J gene assignment, in a later analysis, came from comparing TCR nucleotide sequences with IMGT/GENE-DB human TR gene sequences. A later analysis assigned CDR3 sequences and most-parsimonious VDJ recombination scenarios with the TCRdist pipeline. A later analysis defined each TCR beta chain by its CDR3 amino acid sequence plus V-gene family, and excluded reads lacking a unique V-gene family. To address suspected cross-contamination and a sequencing artifact, a later analysis removed around 600 highly shared, low-generation-probability nucleotide sequences. In a later analysis, a clonal expansion index was calculated for each public chain from normalized within-repertoire ranks of inferred template counts. A later analysis computed generation probabilities with a VDJ recombination model fitted to out-of-frame rearrangements, and checked the results against IGoR. In a later analysis, hypergeometric tests were used to score TCR-TCR, TCR-HLA and TCR-CMV co-occurrence, with a repertoire-size bias correction applied to TCR pairs. False discovery rates were estimated in a later analysis by permuting HLA or CMV assignments 20 times. In a later analysis, co-occurring TCRs were grouped using DBSCAN, with TCRdist sequence similarity added in when clustering inside HLA-allele-positive subsets. Repertoires with fewer than 30,000 or more than 120,000 public chains, plus five repertoires with anomalous nucleotide sharing, were excluded from co-occurrence clustering. Entries here come from immuneACCESS through TCRdb and include only in-frame sequences with V and J called. Some clones fail to appear in such tables; in the studies checked, an unresolved V gene covers under half of the shortfall, and the cause of the remainder is unknown. D and trimming were read from the DNA, whereas the V and J calls and clone size are those reported in that table. The table for this sample lists 45,000 to 70,000 clones. The ten biggest clones cover more than 10% of the sample.

On the study overall, not on this receptor specifically: Strong co-occurrence of HLA alleles, especially DR and DQ, made assigning TCR associations to individual alleles difficult. A later analysis found that most CMV-associated TCR beta chains appeared HLA-restricted, with HLA associations seemingly driven largely by CMV exposure. For the cohort, immune exposure information was limited to CMV serostatus. Some IMGT-functional V segments, including TRBV6-2 and TRBV6-3, could not be distinguished by the 87-base-pair reads and were therefore excluded. In a later analysis, the rate of TCR association differed among HLA loci, with DRB1 alleles having the most associated TCRs and HLA-C alleles having the fewest. A cluster of highly shared sequence variants was judged likely to represent a technical artifact of the sequencing pipeline. The classifier was reported to diagnose cytomegalovirus status with high specificity and sensitivity in both the original cohort and the validation cohort. Because some donors lacked HLA typing at each locus, the association tests relied only on the typed subset. In a later genetic analysis, fewer N-insertions in productive TCRs were reported among donors in an Asian-associated ancestry cluster than the 666-donor mean. A total of some 180 TCR beta chains were listed by the study as associated with cytomegalovirus. The authors suggested that the approach could potentially be extended to other disease states and immunological phenotypes. This cohort had only TCR beta chains sequenced, and the lack of alpha or paired-chain data limited which features could be detected. While some public TCRs were present in many individuals, most TCR sequences turned up only very rarely across donors. Three of the identified cytomegalovirus-associated TCR beta chains were confirmed in vitro to be specific for cytomegalovirus antigens. In a later analysis, several top co-occurrence clusters were reported to appear linked to parvovirus B19, influenza, CMV and Epstein-Barr virus. In an earlier analysis of fewer than 750 of the donors, most TCR beta V segments were observed in productive rearrangements about 87% or about 30% of the time, broadly matching IMGT annotations. Specific HLA alleles were associated with 15,000 to 20,000 TCR beta sequences at a false discovery rate of 0.05 in a later analysis. The presence/absence analyses assumed that sequencing depth was roughly uniform across donors, and that assumption may not be true. A later genetic analysis associated a missense DCLRE1C variant with V-gene and J-gene trimming of TCR beta chains, and an independent cohort replicated the association. A further reported finding was that TCR beta sequences accurately predicted the HLA-A and HLA-B alleles for most subjects in the first cohort. Correlated functional status among segregating V segments might be attributable to linkage disequilibrium, but an unknown experimental factor could not be ruled out. In a later analysis, HLA-associated TCR beta chains showed more clonal expansion and lower generation probabilities than non-associated chains that were equally common. Because counts were too low, approximately 15 rarely observed V segments, including chromosome 9 orphons, were excluded from the earlier analysis of some 590 of the donors.

This TCR came from a woman aged 25 to 39 in good health and CMV-seropositive. The sample taken for sequencing was PBMCs. Here the chain combines TRBV6-1 and TRBJ2-3; TRBD2 matches 11 bases in the middle. At the DNA level, the sequence is TGTGCCAGCAGTGAAGTACTAGCGGGAGGCACAGATACGCAGTATTTT. The encoded protein is CASSEVLAGGTDTQYF.